This paragraph reports one TCR beta chain. This sample was included in a study of T cell changes during pregnancy in multiple sclerosis. V shed 6 bases and J shed 2 bases, with 11 bases lying between them. Germline CDR1 reads SNHLY; CDR2 reads FYNNEI. This CDR3 contains 13 residues. Clones were read by immunoSEQ multiplex PCR, and TCRdb kept only the in-frame ones, dropping some. Seen here are approximately 30,000 clones, 75% to 90% observed once, and the top ten hold approximately 0.55%. The J gene is TRBJ2-7, the V gene TRBV2, with D unresolved. The sequence derives from a female donor in good health, enrolled as a control in a pregnancy study. The sequences come from CD4+ T cells from peripheral blood mononuclear cells, collected in the first trimester of pregnancy. Here the CDR3 reads CASSPDSTYEQYF. CDR3 nucleotide sequence: TGTGCCAGCAGCCCCGACTCAACCTACGAGCAGTACTTC. Full variable domain (rest looked up from reference TRBV2 and TRBJ2-7): EPEVTQTPSHQVTQMGQEVILRCVPISNHLYFYWYRQILGQKVEFLVSFYNNEISEKSEIFDDQFSVERPDGSNFTLKIRSTKLEDSAMYFCASSPDSTYEQYFGPGTRLTVT.